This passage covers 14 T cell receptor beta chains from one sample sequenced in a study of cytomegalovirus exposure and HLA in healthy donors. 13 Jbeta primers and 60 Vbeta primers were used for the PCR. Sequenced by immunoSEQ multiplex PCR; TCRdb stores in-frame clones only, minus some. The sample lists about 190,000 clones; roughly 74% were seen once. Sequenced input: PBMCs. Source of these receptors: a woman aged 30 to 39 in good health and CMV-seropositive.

The CDR3 spells CASSSQGGMNTEAFF. As DNA, the CDR3 is TGTGCCAGCAGCTCACAGGGGGGAATGAACACTGAAGCTTTCTTT. The chain links TRBV11-2 to TRBJ1-1; 8 bases match TRBD1. Per germline, CDR1 SGHAT and CDR2 FQNNGV. The V and J ends lost 4 bases and 0 bases, in that order; junction bases with no gene match: 4. The CDR3 consists of 15 residues.

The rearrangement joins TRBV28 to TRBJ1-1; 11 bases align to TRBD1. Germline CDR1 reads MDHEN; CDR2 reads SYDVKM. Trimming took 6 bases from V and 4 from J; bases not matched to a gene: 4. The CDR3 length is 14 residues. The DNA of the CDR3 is TGTGCCAGCAGGGCCGGGACAGGGGGCACTGAAGCTTTCTTT. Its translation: CASRAGTGGTEAFF.

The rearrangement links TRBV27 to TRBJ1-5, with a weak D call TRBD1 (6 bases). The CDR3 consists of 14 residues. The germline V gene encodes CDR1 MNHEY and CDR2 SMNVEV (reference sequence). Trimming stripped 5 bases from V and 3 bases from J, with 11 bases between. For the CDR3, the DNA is TGTGCCAGCAGTAGACAGGCAGACAATCAGCCCCAGCATTTT. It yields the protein CASSRQADNQPQHF.

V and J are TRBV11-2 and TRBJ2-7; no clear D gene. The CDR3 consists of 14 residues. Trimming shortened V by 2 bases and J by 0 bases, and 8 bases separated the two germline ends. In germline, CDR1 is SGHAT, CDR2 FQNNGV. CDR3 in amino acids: CASSLLGPSYEQYF. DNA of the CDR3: TGTGCCAGCAGCTTACTCGGTCCCTCCTACGAGCAGTACTTC. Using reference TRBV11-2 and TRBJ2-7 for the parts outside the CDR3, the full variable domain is EAGVAQSPRYKIIEKRQSVAFWCNPISGHATLYWYQQILGQGPKLLIQFQNNGVVDDSQLPKDRFSAERLKGVDSTLKIQPAKLEDSAVYLCASSLLGPSYEQYFGPGTRLTVT.

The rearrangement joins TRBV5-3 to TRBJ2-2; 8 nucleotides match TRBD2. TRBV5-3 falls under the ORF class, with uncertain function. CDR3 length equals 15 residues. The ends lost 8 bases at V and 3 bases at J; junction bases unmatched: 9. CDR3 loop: CASSLPAGDTGELFF. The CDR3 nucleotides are TGTGCCAGCAGTCTCCCAGCGGGGGACACCGGGGAGCTGTTTTTT.

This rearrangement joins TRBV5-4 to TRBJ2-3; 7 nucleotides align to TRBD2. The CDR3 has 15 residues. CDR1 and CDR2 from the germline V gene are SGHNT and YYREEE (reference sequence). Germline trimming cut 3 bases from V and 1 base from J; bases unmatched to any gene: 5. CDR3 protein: CASSSPLAGTDTQYF. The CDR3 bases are TGTGCCAGCAGCTCACCCCTAGCGGGCACAGATACGCAGTATTTT. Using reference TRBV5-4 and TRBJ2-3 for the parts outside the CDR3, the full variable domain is ETGVTQSPTHLIKTRGQQVTLRCSSQSGHNTVSWYQQALGQGPQFIFQYYREEENGRGNFPPRFSGLQFPNYSSELNVNALELDDSALYLCASSSPLAGTDTQYFGPGTRLTVL.

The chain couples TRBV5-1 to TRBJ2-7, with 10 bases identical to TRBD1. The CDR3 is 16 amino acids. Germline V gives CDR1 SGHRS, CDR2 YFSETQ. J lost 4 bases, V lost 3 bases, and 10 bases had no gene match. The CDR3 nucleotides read TGCGCCAGCAGCTCCGGGACAGGGGAGGTACCTTACGAGCAGTACTTC. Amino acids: CASSSGTGEVPYEQYF.

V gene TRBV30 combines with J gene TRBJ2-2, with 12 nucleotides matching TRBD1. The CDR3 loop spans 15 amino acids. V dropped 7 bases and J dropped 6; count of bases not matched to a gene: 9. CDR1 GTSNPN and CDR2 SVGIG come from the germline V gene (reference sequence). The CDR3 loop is CASGQGAPLSGELFF. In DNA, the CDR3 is TGTGCCTCGGGACAGGGGGCCCCCCTTTCCGGGGAGCTGTTTTTT.

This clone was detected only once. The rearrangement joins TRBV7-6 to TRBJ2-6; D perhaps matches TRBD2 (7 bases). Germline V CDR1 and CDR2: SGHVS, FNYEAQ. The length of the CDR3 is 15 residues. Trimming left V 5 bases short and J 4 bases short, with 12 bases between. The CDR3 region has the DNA TGTGCCAGCAGCCGTGCGGGGGCCGGGGCCAACGTCCTGACTTTC. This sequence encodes CASSRAGAGANVLTF.

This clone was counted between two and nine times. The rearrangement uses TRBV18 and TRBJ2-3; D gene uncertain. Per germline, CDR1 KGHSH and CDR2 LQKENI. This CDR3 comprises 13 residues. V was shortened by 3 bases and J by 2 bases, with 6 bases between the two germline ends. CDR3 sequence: CASSPTATDTQYF. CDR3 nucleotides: TGTGCCAGCTCACCCACAGCCACAGATACGCAGTATTTT.

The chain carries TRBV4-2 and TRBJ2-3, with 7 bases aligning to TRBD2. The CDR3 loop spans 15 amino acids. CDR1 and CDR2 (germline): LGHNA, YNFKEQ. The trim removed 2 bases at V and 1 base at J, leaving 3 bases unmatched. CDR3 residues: CASSQRLAGTDTQYF. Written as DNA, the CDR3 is TGTGCCAGCAGCCAACGGCTAGCGGGCACAGATACGCAGTATTTT.

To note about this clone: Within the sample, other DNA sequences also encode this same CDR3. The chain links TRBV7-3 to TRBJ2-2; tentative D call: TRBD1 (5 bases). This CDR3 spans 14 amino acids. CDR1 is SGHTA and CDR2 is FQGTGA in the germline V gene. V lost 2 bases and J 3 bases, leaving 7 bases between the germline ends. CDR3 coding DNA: TGTGCCAGCAGCTTATCAGGGTACACCGGGGAGCTGTTTTTT. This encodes CASSLSGYTGELFF.

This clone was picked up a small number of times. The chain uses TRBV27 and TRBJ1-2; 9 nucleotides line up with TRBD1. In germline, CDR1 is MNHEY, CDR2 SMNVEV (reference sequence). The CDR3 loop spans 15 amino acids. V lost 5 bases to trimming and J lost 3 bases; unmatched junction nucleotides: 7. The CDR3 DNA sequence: TGTGCCAGCAGTCCGGGACAGGGTCTTTACTATGGCTACACCTTC. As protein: CASSPGQGLYYGYTF.

CDR3: CASSLANRTGNQPQHF. The DNA for the CDR3 is TGTGCCAGCAGCTTAGCTAACAGGACAGGCAATCAGCCCCAGCATTTT. J is TRBJ1-5 and V is TRBV7-8; D possibly corresponds to TRBD1 (6 bases). Germline V gene lookup returns CDR1 SGHVS and CDR2 FQNEAQ. V lost 0 bases, J lost 2 bases, and 11 bases lay in between. The CDR3 spans 16 residues.